Given below is one T cell receptor (beta chain) in context. What it binds is not known. Germline V lookup: CDR1 LNHDA, CDR2 SQIVND (reference sequence). The CDR3 has 15 residues. Trimming took 2 bases from V and 4 from J; bases not matched to a gene: 6. Treatment meaning: 10-day PBMC culture with coronavirus spike peptide pools or control peptides (ViraFEST assay). This specimen belongs to a study of vaccination and CD4 T cells after COVID-19. For the study at large: Some control cultures received a CEFX pool, which served as the positive control. Others received an HIV-1 Nef pool or no peptide.

The Oncomine TCR Beta short-read assay generated sequence data from the DNA of cultured CD4+ T cells. TCRdb itself ran the PCR reads through MiXCR, one entry per CDR3 protein. The sample lists around 13,000 distinct CDR3 sequences, around 55% occurring once. V gene TRBV19 combines with J gene TRBJ1-1, with 8 nucleotides matching TRBD1. Specimen: CD4+ T cells from blood, cultured in vitro, collected before SARS-CoV-2 vaccination. The TCR sequence derives from a human donor who had recovered from COVID-19. CDR3 DNA: TGTGCCAGTAGTATAAGTCGAACAGGGGGCACTGAAGCTTTCTTT. It translates to CASSISRTGGTEAFF.